This paragraph reports one T cell receptor beta chain. This CDR3 has 15 amino acids. The V gene end was trimmed by 5 bases and the J gene end by 4 bases; junction bases not matched to a gene: 8. TCRdb passed the RT-PCR reads through MiXCR, listing each CDR3 protein once. This repertoire shows around 700,000 distinct CDR3 sequences, 14% found once; its top ten account for roughly 3.9%. The chain carries TRBV12-3 or TRBV12-4 and TRBJ2-1, with TRBD2 identical over 7 bases. The sequence was obtained from a female donor in good health, serving as a healthy control. The sample taken for sequencing was memory CD4+ T cells from blood. The CDR3 DNA reads as TGTGCCAGCAGTCCATCAGCGGGGAGATACAATGAGCAGTTCTTC. This codes for CASSPSAGRYNEQFF.